The 3 T cell receptor beta chains below come from one sample, sequenced in a study of T cell responses to AZD1222 COVID-19 vaccine. This table comes from immunoSEQ multiplex PCR, and its TCRdb copy is limited to in-frame clones, with some not included. This repertoire shows about 60,000 clones, approximately 80% found once; its top ten account for approximately 3.5%. The specimen was peripheral blood, collected 28 days after the second AZD1222 dose. The receptor source for this set is an adult who received the AZD1222 COVID-19 vaccine.

This chain uses TRBV28 with TRBJ1-2; TRBD1 might be the D (5 bases). The CDR3 length is 12 residues. Trimming shortened V by 4 bases and J by 8 bases, and 11 bases separated the two germline ends. Looked up from germline, CDR1 is MDHEN and CDR2 is SYDVKM. CDR3 protein: CASSSGIDGYTF. The CDR3 bases are TGTGCCAGCAGTTCAGGGATCGACGGCTACACCTTC.

Comment on this clone: Other DNA sequences within the sample encode an identical CDR3. The V and J genes are TRBV3-1 (or the pseudogene TRBV3-2) and TRBJ1-1, with 7 bases aligning to TRBD1. The CDR3 spans 13 residues. V trimming: 3 bases; J trimming: 5 bases; junction bases outside the gene matches: 3. In germline, CDR1 is LGHDT, CDR2 YNNKEL (reference sequence). CDR3 in amino acids: CASSQAGGTEAFF. The CDR3 DNA follows: TGTGCCAGCAGCCAGGCAGGGGGAACTGAAGCTTTCTTT.

The rearrangement links TRBV24-1 to TRBJ2-5; 9 nucleotides agree with TRBD1. Germline assignment: CDR1 KGHDR and CDR2 SFDVKD. The V and J ends lost 1 base and 0 bases, in that order; junction bases with no gene match: 2. This CDR3 is 16 amino acids long. CDR3 nucleotides: TGTGCCACCAGTGATTTTAGGACAGGGGACCAAGAGACCCAGTACTTC. Encoded protein: CATSDFRTGDQETQYF.